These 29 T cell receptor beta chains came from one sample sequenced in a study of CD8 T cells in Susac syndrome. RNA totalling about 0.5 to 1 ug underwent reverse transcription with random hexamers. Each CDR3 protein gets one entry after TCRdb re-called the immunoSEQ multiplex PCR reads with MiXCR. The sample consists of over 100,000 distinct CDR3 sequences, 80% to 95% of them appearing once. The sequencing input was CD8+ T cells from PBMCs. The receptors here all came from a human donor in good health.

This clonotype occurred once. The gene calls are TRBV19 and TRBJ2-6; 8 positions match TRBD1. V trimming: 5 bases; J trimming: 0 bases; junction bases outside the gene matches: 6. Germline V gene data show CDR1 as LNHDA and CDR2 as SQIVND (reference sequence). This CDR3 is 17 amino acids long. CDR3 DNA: TGTGCCAGTAGTCCAGGGGGCATCAGCTCTGGGGCCAACGTCCTGACTTTC. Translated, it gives CASSPGGISSGANVLTF. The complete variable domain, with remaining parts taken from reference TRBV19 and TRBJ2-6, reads DGGITQSPKYLFRKEGQNVTLSCEQNLNHDAMYWYRQDPGQGLRLIYYSQIVNDFQKGDIAEGYSVSREKKESFPLTVTSAQKNPTAFYLCASSPGGISSGANVLTFGAGSRLTVL.

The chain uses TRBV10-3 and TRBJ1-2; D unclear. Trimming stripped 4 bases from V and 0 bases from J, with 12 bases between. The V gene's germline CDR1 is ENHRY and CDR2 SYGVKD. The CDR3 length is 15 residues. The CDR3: CAISAVVPANYGYTF. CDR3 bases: TGTGCCATCAGTGCAGTGGTTCCCGCTAACTATGGCTACACCTTC.

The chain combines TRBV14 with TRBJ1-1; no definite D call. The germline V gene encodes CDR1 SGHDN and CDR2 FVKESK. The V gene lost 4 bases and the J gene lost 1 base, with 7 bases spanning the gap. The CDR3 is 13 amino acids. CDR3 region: CASSPFPNTEAFF. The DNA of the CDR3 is TGTGCCAGCAGCCCGTTCCCGAACACTGAAGCTTTCTTT.

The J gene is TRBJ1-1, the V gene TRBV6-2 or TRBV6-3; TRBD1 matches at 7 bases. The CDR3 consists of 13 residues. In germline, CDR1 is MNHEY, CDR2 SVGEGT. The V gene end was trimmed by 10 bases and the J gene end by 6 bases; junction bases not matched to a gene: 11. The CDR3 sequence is CATVGQFVSEAFF. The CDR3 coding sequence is TGTGCCACAGTGGGACAGTTCGTCTCTGAAGCTTTCTTT.

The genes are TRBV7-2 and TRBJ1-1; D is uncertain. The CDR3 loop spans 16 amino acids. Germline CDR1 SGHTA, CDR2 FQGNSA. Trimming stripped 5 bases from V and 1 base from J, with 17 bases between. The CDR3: CASSPNGVKGNTEAFF. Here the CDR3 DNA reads TGTGCCAGCAGCCCTAACGGGGTGAAGGGGAACACTGAAGCTTTCTTT.

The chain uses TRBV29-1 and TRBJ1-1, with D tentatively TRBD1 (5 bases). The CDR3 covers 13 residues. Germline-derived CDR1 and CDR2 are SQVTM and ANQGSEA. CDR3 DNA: TGCACCGTGGGCCCAGGGTCGAACACTGAAGCTTTCTTT. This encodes CTVGPGSNTEAFF.

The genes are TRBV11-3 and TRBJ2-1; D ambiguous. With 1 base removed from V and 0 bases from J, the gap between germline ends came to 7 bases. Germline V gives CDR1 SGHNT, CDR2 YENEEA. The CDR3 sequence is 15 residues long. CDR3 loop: CASSLVSDSYNEQFF. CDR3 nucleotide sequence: TGTGCCAGCAGCTTAGTGAGCGACTCCTACAATGAGCAGTTCTTC.

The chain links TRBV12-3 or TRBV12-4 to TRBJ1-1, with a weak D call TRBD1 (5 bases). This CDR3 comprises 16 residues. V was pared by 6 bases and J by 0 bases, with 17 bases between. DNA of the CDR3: TGTGCCAGCAGCATCCAGGGAGGGCCCATGAACACTGAAGCTTTCTTT. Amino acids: CASSIQGGPMNTEAFF.

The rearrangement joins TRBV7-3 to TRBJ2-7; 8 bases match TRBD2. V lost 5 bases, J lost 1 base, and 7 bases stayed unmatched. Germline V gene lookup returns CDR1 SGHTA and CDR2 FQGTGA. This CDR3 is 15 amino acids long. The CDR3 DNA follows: TGTGCCAGCAGCCTGCAGCCGGGAGGGTCCTACGAGCAGTACTTC. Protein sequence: CASSLQPGGSYEQYF.

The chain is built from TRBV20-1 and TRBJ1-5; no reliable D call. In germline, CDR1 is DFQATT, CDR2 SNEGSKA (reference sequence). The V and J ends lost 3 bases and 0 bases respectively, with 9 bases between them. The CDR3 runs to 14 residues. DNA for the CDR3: TGCAGTGCTAGGAAGGATTATAGCAATCAGCCCCAGCATTTT. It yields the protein CSARKDYSNQPQHF.

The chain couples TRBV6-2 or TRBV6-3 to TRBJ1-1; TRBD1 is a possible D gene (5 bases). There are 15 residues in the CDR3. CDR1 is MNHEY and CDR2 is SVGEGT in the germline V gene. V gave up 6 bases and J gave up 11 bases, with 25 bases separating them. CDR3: CASRTTDRVISGAFF. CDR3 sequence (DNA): TGTGCCAGCAGGACAACGGACCGAGTTATCTCAGGGGCTTTCTTT.

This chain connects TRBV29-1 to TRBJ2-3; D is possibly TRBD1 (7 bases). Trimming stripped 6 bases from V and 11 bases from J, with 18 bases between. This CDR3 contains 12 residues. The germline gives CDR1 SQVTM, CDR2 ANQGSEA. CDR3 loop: CSVDMGQTRQYF. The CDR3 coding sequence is TGCAGCGTCGACATGGGACAGACTAGGCAGTATTTT.

CDR3 bases: TGTGCCAGCAGCCGCCCGGGGCCAGCCCCGGCCAAAAACATTCAGTACTTC. Translating gives CASSRPGPAPAKNIQYF. The chain employs TRBV3-1 and TRBJ2-4; either TRBD1 or TRBD2 may supply D (5 bases each). The V gene lost 4 bases and the J gene lost 1 base, with 17 bases spanning the gap. The CDR3 has 17 amino acids. CDR1 and CDR2 from the germline V gene are LGHDT and YNNKEL (reference sequence).

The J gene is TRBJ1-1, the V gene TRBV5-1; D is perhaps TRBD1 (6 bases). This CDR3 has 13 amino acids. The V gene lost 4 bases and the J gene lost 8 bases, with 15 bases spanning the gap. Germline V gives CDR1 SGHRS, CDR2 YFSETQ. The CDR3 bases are TGCGCCAGCAGCCACCAAAACAGGGACGAAGCTTTCTTT. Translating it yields CASSHQNRDEAFF.

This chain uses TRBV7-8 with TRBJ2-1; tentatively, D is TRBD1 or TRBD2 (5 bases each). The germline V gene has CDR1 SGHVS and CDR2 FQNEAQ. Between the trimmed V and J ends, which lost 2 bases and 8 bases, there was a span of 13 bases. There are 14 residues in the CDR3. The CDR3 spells CASSLRSRDDEQFF. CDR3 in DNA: TGTGCCAGCAGCTTACGGTCCAGGGACGATGAGCAGTTCTTC. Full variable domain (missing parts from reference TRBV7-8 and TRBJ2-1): GAGVSQSPRYKVAKRGQDVALRCDPISGHVSLFWYQQALGQGPEFLTYFQNEAQLDKSGLPSDRFFAERPEGSVSTLKIQRTQQEDSAVYLCASSLRSRDDEQFFGPGTRLTVL.

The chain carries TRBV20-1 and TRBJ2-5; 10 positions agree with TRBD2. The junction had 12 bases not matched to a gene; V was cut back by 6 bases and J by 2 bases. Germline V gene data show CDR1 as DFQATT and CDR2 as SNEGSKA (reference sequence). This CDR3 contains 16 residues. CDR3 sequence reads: CSARSTSGAVQETQYF. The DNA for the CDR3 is TGCAGTGCCCGATCAACTAGCGGGGCGGTTCAAGAGACCCAGTACTTC.

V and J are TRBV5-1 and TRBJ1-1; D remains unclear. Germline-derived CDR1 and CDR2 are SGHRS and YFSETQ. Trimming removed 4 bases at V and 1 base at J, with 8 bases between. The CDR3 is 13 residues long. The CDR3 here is CASSVTQNTEAFF. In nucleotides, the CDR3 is TGCGCCAGCAGCGTTACACAGAACACTGAAGCTTTCTTT.

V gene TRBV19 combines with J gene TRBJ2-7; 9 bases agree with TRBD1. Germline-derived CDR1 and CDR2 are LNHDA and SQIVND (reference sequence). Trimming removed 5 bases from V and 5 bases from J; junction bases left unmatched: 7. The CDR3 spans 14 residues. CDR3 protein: CASSLGQGFDEQYF. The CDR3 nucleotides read TGTGCCAGTAGTCTGGGACAGGGCTTCGACGAGCAGTACTTC.

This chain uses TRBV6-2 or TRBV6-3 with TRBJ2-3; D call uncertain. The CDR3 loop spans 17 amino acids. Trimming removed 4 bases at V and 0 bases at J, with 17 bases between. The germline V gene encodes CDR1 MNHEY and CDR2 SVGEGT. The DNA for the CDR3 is TGTGCCAGCAGTTCGATTCAGTACTTGCGGAGCACAGATACGCAGTATTTT. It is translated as CASSSIQYLRSTDTQYF.

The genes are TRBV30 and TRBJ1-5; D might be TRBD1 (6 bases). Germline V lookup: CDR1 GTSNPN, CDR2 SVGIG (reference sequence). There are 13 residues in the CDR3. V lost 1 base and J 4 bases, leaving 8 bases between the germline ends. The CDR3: CAWSGTANQPQHF. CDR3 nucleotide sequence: TGTGCCTGGAGTGGGACAGCAAATCAGCCCCAGCATTTT.

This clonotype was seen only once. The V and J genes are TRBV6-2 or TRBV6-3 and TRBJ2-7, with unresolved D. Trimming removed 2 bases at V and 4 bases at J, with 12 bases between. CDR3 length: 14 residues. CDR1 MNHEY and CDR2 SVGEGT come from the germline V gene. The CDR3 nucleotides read TGTGCCAGCAGTTACCCTGGCGGACGGTACGAGCAGTACTTC. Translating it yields CASSYPGGRYEQYF.

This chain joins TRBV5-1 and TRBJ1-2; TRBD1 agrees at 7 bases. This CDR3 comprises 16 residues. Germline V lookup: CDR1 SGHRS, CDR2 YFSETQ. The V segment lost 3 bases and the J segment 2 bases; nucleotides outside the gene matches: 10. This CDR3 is CASSSGQSSSNYGYTF. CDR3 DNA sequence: TGCGCCAGCAGCTCGGGACAGTCTTCGAGCAACTATGGCTACACCTTC.

The CDR3 here is CASSQGRGGWDEQFF. The CDR3 nucleotides are TGTGCCAGCAGCCAAGGCCGGGGCGGTTGGGATGAGCAGTTCTTC. The gene calls are TRBV14 and TRBJ2-1; D may correspond to TRBD1 or TRBD2 (5 bases each). The CDR3 covers 15 residues. V dropped 1 base and J dropped 8 bases, with 15 bases sitting between them. The V gene's germline CDR1 is SGHDN and CDR2 FVKESK.

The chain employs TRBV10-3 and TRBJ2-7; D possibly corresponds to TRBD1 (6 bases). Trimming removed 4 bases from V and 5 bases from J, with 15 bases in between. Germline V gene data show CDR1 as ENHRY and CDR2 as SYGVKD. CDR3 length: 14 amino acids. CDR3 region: CAISALTGMDEQYF. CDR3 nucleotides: TGTGCCATCAGTGCCCTAACAGGGATGGACGAGCAGTACTTC.

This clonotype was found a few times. The CDR3 protein is CASSSGGAQLGNEQFF. CDR3 nucleotide sequence: TGTGCCAGCAGCTCTGGGGGAGCTCAACTCGGCAATGAGCAGTTCTTC. This chain links TRBV7-2 with TRBJ2-1; D possibly uses TRBD1 or TRBD2 (5 bases each). Germline values: CDR1 SGHTA, CDR2 FQGNSA. The CDR3 length is 16 residues. V was trimmed by 4 bases and J by 6 bases, leaving 19 bases between them. Combining the CDR3 with reference TRBV7-2 and TRBJ2-1 gives the whole variable domain GAGVSQSPSNKVTEKGKDVELRCDPISGHTALYWYRQSLGQGLEFLIYFQGNSAPDKSGLPSDRFSAERTGGSVSTLTIQRTQQEDSAVYLCASSSGGAQLGNEQFFGPGTRLTVL.

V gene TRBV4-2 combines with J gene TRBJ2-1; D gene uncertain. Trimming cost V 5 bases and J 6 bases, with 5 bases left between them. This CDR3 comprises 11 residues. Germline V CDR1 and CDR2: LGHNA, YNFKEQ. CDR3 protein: CASSYFNEQFF. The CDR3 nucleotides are TGTGCCAGCAGCTATTTCAATGAGCAGTTCTTC.

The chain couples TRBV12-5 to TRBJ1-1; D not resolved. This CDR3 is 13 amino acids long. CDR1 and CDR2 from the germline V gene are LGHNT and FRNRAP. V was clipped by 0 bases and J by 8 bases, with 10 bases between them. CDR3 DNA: TGTGCTAGTGGTTTGGTAGGTGCGGTGGAAGCTTTCTTT. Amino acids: CASGLVGAVEAFF.

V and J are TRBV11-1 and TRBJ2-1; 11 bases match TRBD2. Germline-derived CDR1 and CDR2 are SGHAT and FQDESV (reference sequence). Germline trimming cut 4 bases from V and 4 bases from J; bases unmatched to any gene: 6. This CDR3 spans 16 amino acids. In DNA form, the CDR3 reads TGTGCCAGCAGCTATAGACGACTAGCGGGGTACAATGAGCAGTTCTTC. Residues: CASSYRRLAGYNEQFF.

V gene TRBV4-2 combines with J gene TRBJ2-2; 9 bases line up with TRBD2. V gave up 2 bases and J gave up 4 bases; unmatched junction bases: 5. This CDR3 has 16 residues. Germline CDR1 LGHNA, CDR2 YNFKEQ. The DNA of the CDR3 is TGTGCCAGCAGCCAATGGGCGGGAGGGGGCACCGGGGAGCTGTTTTTT. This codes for CASSQWAGGGTGELFF.